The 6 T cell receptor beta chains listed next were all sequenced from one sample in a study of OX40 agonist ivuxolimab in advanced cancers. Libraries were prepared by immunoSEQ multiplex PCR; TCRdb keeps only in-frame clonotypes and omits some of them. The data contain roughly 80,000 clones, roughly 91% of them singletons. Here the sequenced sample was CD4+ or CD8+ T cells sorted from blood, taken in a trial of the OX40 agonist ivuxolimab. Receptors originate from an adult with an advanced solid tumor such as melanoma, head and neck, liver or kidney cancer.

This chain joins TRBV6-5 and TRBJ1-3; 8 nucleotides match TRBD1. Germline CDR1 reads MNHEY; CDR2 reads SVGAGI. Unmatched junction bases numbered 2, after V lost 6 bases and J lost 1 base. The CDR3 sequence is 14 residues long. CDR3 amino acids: CASRTGGSGNTIYF. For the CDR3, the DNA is TGTGCCAGCAGAACAGGGGGATCTGGAAACACCATATATTTT.

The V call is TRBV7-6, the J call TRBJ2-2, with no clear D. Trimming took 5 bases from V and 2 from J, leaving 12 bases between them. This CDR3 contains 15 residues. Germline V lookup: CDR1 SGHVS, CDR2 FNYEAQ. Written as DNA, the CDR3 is TGTGCCAGCAGCCCAATCCCGGGTAACACCGGGGAGCTGTTTTTT. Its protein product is CASSPIPGNTGELFF.

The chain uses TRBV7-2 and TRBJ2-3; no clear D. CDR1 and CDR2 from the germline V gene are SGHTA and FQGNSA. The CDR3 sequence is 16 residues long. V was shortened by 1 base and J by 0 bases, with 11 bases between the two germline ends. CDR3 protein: CASSLVLRSSTDTQYF. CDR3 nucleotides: TGTGCCAGCAGCTTAGTTCTCCGGTCGAGCACAGATACGCAGTATTTT. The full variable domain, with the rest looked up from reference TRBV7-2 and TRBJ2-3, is GAGVSQSPSNKVTEKGKDVELRCDPISGHTALYWYRQSLGQGLEFLIYFQGNSAPDKSGLPSDRFSAERTGGSVSTLTIQRTQQEDSAVYLCASSLVLRSSTDTQYFGPGTRLTVL.

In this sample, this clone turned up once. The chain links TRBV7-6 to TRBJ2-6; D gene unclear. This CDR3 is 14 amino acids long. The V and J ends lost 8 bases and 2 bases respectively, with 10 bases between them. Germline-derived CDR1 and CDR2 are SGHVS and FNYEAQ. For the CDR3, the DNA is TGTGCCAGCCTCGCAGGCACTGGGGCCAACGTCCTGACTTTC. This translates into CASLAGTGANVLTF. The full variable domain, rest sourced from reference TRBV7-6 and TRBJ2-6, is GAGVSQSPRYKVTKRGQDVALRCDPISGHVSLYWYRQALGQGPEFLTYFNYEAQQDKSGLPNDRFSAERPEGSISTLTIQRTEQRDSAMYRCASLAGTGANVLTFGAGSRLTVL.

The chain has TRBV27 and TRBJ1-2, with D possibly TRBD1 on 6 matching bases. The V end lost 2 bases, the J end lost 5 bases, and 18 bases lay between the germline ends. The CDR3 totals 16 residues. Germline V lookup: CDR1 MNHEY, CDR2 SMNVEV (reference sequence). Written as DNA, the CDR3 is TGTGCCAGCAGTTTAGTCAGTAGCGGGCAGGGGTATGGCTACACCTTC. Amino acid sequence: CASSLVSSGQGYGYTF.

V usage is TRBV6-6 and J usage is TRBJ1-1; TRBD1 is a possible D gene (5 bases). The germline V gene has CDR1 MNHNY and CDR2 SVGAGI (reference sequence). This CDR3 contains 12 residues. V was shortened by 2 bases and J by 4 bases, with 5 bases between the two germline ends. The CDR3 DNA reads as TGTGCCAGCAGTTACGGGACCACTGAAGCTTTCTTT. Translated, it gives CASSYGTTEAFF.